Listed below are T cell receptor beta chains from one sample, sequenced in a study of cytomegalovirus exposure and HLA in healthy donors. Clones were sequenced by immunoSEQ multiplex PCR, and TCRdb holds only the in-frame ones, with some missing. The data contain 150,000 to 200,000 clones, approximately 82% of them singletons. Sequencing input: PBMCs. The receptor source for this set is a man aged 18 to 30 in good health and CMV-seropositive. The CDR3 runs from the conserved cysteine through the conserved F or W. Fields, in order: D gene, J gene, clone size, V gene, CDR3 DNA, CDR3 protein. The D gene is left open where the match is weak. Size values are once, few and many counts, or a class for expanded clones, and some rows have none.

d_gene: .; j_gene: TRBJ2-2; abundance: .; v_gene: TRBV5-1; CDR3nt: TGCGCCAGCAGCTTGGCCACATTGAACACCGGGGAGCTGTTTTTT; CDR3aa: CASSLATLNTGELFF
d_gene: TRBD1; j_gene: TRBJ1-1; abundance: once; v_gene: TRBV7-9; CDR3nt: TGTGCCAGCAGCCGTAGGGACAGGGTCACTGAAGCTTTCTTT; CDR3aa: CASSRRDRVTEAFF
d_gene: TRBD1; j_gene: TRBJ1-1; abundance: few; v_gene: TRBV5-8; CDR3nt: TGTGCCAGCAGCTTGGCCTTAGGACAGGGTAACTTCGGCACTGAAGCTTTCTTT; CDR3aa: CASSLALGQGNFGTEAFF
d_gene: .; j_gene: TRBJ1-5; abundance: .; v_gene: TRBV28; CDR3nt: TGTGCCAGCAGTGGAAGGGAGGGGAATCAGCCCCAGCATTTT; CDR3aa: CASSGREGNQPQHF
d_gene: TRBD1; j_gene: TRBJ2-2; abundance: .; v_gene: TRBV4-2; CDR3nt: TGTGCCAGCAGCCAAGGGGACAGGGACACCGGGGAGCTGTTTTTT; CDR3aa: CASSQGDRDTGELFF
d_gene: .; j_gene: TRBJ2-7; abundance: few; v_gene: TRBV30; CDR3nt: TGTGCCTGGGGAGGTATAGGGCCCCGCGGCCACGAGCAGTACTTC; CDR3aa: CAWGGIGPRGHEQYF
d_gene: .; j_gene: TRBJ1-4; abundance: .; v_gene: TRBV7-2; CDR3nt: TGTGCCAGCGCAGGGAGGGGATATGCAACTAATGAAAAACTGTTTTTT; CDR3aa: CASAGRGYATNEKLFF
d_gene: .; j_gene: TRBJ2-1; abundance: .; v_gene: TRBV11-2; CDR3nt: TGTGCCAGCAGCTCATTAGCCCATATCTCCTACAATGAGCAGTTCTTC; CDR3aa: CASSSLAHISYNEQFF
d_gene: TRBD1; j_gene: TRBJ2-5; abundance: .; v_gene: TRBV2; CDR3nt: TGTGCCAGCGGGACAGGGGGGGAGACCCAGTACTTC; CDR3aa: CASGTGGETQYF
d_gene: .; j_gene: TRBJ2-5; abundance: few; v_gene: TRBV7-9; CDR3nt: TGTGCCAGCAGCCTACCAGGTGGGCAAGAGACCCAGTACTTC; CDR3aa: CASSLPGGQETQYF
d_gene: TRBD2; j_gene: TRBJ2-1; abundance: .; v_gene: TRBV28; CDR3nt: TGTGCCAGCAGTAAAATTGAAGCGGGACGTATCTCCTACAATGAGCAGTTCTTC; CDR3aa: CASSKIEAGRISYNEQFF
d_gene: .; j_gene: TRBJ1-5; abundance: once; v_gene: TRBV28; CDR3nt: TGTGCCAGCAGCCTAAGGGGACAGCCCCAGCATTTT; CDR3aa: CASSLRGQPQHF
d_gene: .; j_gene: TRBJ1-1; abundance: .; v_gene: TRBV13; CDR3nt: TGTGCCAGCACGAGTCGGGGGATGAACACTGAAGCTTTCTTT; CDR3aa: CASTSRGMNTEAFF
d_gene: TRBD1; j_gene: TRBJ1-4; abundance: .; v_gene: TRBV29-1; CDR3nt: TGCAGCGCTGAAGCGGGACAGGGTTGGGAAAAACTGTTTTTT; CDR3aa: CSAEAGQGWEKLFF
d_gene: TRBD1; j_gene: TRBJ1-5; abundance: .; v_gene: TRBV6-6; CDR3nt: TGTGCCAGCAGCAGGACAGGGAATCAGCCCCAGCATTTT; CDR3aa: CASSRTGNQPQHF
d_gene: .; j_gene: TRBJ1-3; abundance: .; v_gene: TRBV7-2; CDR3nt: TGTGCCACCCACTCCGGACAGCCTGGAAACACCATATATTTT; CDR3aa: CATHSGQPGNTIYF
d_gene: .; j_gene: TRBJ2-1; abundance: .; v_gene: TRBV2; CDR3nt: TGTGCCAGCAGTGAGTTTCCTAGCGAGGCCTACAATGAGCAGTTCTTC; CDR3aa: CASSEFPSEAYNEQFF
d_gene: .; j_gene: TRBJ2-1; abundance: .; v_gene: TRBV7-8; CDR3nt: TGTGCCAGCAGCGCCAGGGGCACCCCAACCGCCTACAATGAGCAGTTCTTC; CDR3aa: CASSARGTPTAYNEQFF
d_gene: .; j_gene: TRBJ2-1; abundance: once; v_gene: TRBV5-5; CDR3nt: TGTGCCAGCAGCTTACAGAATGAGCAGTTCTTC; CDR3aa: CASSLQNEQFF
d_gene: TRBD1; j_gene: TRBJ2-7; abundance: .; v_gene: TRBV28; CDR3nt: TGTGCCGCGACGGGACAGATATACGAGCAGTACTTC; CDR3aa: CAATGQIYEQYF
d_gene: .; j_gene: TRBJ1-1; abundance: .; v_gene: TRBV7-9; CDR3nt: TGTGCCAGCAGCCCATGGGGTGTTACCAGGGCTGAAGCTTTCTTT; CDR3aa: CASSPWGVTRAEAFF
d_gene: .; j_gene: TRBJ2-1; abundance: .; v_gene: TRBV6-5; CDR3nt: TGTGCCAGCCCTCGCAAGCGGTCCTACAATGAGCAGTTCTTC; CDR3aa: CASPRKRSYNEQFF
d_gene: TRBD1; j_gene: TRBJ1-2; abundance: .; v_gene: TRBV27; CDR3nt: TGTGCCAGCAGTCCGATACCCAGGACACAGGGGGCTAACTATGGCTACACCTTC; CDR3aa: CASSPIPRTQGANYGYTF
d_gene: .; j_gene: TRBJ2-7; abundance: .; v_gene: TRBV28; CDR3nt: TGTGCCAGCAGCCCGGGACTCGACTACGAGCAGTACTTC; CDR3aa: CASSPGLDYEQYF
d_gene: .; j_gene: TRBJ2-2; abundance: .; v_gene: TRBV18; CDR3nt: TGTGCCAGCTCTGGCAGGGCCGGAACCGGGGAGCTGTTTTTT; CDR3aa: CASSGRAGTGELFF
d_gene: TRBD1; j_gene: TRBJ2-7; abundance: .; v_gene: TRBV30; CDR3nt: TGTGCCTGGCTCAAGGGACAGGGTTACGAGCAGTACTTC; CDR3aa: CAWLKGQGYEQYF
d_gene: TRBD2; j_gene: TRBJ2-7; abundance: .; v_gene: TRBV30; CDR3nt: TGTGCCTGGACCAAGCCGGGACTAGCCAATTCCGAGCAGTACTTC; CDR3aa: CAWTKPGLANSEQYF
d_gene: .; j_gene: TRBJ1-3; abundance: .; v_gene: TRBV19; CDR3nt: TGTGCCAGTAGTCAAAGTCCGGGAGGTGGAAACACCATATATTTT; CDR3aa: CASSQSPGGGNTIYF
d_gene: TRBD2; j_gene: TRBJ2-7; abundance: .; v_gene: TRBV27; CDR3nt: TGTGCCAGCAGTTTTATCATTTCCGGGAGGACCTACGAGCAGTACTTC; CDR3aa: CASSFIISGRTYEQYF
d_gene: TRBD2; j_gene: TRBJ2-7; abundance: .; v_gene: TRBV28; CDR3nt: TGTGCCAGCAGGAAGCCGCCCTCGGGACTAGTGTTC; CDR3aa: CASRKPPSGLVF
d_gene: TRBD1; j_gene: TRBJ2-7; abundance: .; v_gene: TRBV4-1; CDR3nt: TGCGCCAGCAGCCCCCGTGGACAGGGGGGGGCCTACGAGCAGTACTTC; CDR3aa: CASSPRGQGGAYEQYF
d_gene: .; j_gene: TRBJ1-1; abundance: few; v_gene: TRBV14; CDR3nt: TGTGCCAGCAGCCAAGGGCGGTTGATCTTGAACACTGAAGCTTTCTTT; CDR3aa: CASSQGRLILNTEAFF
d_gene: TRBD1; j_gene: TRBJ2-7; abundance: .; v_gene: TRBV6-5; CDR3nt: TGTGCCAGCAGCACAGGGGGCGTTCGGAACGAGCAGTACTTC; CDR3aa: CASSTGGVRNEQYF
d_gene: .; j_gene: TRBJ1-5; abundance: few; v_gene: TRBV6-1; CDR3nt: TGTGCCAGCACGGAGGGAGCAGGGCCCCAGCATTTT; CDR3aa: CASTEGAGPQHF
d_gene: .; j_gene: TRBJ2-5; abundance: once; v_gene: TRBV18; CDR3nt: TGTGCCAGCTCGATGTGGGCCGGTCGAGAGACCCAGTACTTC; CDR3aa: CASSMWAGRETQYF
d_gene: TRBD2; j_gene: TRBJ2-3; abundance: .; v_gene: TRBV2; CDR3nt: TGTGCCAGCAAGAGGCCTAGCGGGAGTCGAGTGCCATCTAGCACAGATACGCAGTATTTT; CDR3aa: CASKRPSGSRVPSSTDTQYF
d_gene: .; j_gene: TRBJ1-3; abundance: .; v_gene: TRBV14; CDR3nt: TGTGCCAGCAGCCAAGATTCGGCAGAAGCCGACAATGGAAACACCATATATTTT; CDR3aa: CASSQDSAEADNGNTIYF
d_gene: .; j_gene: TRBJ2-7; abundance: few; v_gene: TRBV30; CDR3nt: TGTGCCTGGAGTGTCGGGGATAGCGAGCAGTACTTC; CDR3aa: CAWSVGDSEQYF
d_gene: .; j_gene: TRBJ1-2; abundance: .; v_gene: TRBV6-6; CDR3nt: TGTGCCAGCAGTTACTCGATGGACACCTATGCGGGCTACACCTTC; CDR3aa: CASSYSMDTYAGYTF
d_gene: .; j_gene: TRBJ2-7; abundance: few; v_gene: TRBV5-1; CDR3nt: TGCGCCAGCAGCTTGGAAGAGTTTACCTTCTCCTACGAGCAGTACTTC; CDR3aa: CASSLEEFTFSYEQYF
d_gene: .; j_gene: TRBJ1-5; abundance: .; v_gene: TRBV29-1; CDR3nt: TGCAGCTCGTTGTCGAAAAGCGGGGGGGTTGGGCAGCCCCAGCATTTT; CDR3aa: CSSLSKSGGVGQPQHF